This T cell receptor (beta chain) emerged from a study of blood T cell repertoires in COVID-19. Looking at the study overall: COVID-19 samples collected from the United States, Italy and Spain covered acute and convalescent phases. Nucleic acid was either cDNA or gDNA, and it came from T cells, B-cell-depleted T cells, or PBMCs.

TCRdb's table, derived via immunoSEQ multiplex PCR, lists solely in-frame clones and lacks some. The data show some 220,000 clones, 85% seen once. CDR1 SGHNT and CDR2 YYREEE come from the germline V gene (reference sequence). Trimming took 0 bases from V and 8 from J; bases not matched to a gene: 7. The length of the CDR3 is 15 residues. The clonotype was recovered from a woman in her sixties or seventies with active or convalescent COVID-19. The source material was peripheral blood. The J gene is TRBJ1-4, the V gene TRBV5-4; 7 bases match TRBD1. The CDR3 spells CASSLVTGVGEKLFF. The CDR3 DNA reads TGTGCCAGCAGCTTGGTTACAGGGGTTGGGGAAAAACTGTTTTTT. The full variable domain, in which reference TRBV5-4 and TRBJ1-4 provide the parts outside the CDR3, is ETGVTQSPTHLIKTRGQQVTLRCSSQSGHNTVSWYQQALGQGPQFIFQYYREEENGRGNFPPRFSGLQFPNYSSELNVNALELDDSALYLCASSLVTGVGEKLFFGSGTQLSVL.